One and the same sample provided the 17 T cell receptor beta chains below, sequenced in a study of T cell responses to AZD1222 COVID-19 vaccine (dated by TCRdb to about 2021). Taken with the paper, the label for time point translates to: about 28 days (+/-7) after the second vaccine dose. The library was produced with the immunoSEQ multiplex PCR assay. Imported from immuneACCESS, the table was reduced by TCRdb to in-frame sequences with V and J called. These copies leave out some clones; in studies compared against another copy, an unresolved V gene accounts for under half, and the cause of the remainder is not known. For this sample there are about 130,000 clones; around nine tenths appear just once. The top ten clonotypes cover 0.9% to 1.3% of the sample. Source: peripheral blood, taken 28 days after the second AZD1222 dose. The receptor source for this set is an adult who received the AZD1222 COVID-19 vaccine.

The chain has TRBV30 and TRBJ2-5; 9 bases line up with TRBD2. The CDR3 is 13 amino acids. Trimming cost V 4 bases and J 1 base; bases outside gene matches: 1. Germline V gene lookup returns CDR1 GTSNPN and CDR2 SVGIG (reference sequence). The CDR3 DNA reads TGTGCCTGGACTAGCGGGGTCCAAGAGACCCAGTACTTC. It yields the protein CAWTSGVQETQYF.

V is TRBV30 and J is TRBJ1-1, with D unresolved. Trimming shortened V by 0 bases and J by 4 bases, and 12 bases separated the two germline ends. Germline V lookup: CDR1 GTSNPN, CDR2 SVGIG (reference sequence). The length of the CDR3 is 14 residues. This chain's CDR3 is CAWSVGQLSTEAFF. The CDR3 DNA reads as TGTGCCTGGAGTGTAGGCCAATTGAGCACTGAAGCTTTCTTT.

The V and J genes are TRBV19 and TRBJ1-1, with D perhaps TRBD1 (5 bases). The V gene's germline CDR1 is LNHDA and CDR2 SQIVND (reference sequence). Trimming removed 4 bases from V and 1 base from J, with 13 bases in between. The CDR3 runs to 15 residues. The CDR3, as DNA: TGTGCCAGTAGTACCCAGGCCGGACAGAACACTGAAGCTTTCTTT. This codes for CASSTQAGQNTEAFF. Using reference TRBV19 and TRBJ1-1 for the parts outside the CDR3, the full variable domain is DGGITQSPKYLFRKEGQNVTLSCEQNLNHDAMYWYRQDPGQGLRLIYYSQIVNDFQKGDIAEGYSVSREKKESFPLTVTSAQKNPTAFYLCASSTQAGQNTEAFFGQGTRLTVV.

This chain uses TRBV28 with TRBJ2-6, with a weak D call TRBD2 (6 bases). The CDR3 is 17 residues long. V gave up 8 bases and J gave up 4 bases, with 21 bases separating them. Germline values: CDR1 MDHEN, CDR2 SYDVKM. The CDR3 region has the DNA TGTGCCAGCCACAGCGGGTTGGACGCCAACGGGGCCAACGTCCTGACTTTC. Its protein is CASHSGLDANGANVLTF.

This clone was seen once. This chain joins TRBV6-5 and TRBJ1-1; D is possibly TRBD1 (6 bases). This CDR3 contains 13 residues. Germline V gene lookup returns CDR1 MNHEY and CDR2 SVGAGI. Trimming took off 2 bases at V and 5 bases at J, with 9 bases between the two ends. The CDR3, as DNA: TGTGCCAGCAGTTACGGACAGTCGACTGAAGCTTTCTTT. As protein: CASSYGQSTEAFF.

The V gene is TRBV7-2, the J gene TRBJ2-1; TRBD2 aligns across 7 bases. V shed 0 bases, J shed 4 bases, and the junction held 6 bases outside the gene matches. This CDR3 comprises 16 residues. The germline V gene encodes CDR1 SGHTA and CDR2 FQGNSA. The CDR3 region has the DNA TGTGCCAGCAGCTTAGCAGGAGGAGCGGGGTACAATGAGCAGTTCTTC. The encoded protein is CASSLAGGAGYNEQFF.

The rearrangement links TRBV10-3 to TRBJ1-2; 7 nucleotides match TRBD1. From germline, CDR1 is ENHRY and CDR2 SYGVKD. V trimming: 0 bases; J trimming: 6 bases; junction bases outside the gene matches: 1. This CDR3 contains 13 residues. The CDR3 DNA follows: TGTGCCATCAGTGAGTCGACAGGGAATGGCTACACCTTC. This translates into CAISESTGNGYTF.

The CDR3: CASSLGGAVVYEQYF. In DNA form, the CDR3 reads TGTGCCAGCAGCCTTGGGGGCGCGGTGGTCTACGAGCAGTACTTC. The chain combines TRBV7-6 with TRBJ2-7; D perhaps matches TRBD1 (6 bases). The V gene lost 5 bases and the J gene lost 3 bases, with 17 bases spanning the gap. The CDR3 runs 15 residues. The V gene's germline CDR1 is SGHVS and CDR2 FNYEAQ.

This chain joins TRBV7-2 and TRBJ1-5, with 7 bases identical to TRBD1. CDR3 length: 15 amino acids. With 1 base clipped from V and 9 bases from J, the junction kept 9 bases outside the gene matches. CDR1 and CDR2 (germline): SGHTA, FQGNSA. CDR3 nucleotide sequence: TGTGCCAGCAGCTTAGGTGGCCCGGGACAGTCGCCCCAGCATTTT. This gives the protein CASSLGGPGQSPQHF. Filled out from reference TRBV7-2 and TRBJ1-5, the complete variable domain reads GAGVSQSPSNKVTEKGKDVELRCDPISGHTALYWYRQSLGQGLEFLIYFQGNSAPDKSGLPSDRFSAERTGGSVSTLTIQRTQQEDSAVYLCASSLGGPGQSPQHFGDGTRLSIL.

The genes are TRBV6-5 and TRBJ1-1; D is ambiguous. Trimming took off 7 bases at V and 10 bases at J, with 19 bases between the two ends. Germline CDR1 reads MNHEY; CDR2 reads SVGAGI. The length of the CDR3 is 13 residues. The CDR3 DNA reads TGTGCCAGCAACCAGGACGGTTTGGTGGGAGCTTTCTTT. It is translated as CASNQDGLVGAFF.

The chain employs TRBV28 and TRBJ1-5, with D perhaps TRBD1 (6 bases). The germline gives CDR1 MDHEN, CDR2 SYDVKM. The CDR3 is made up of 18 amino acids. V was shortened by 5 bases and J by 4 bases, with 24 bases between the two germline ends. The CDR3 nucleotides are TGTGCCAGCAGTGCCATTCCCTGGACAGCTCTAGATAATCAGCCCCAGCATTTT. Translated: CASSAIPWTALDNQPQHF.

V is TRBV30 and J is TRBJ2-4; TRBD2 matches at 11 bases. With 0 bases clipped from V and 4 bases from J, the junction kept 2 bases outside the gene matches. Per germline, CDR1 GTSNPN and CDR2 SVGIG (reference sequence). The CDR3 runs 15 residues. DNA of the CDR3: TGTGCCTGGAGTGTACCTAGCGGGGGGAAAAACATTCAGTACTTC. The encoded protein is CAWSVPSGGKNIQYF.

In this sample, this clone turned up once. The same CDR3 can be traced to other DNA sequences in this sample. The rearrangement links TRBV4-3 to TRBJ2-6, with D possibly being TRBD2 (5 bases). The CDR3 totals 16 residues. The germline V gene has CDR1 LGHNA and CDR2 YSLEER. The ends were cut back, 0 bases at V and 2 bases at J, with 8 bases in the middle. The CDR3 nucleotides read TGCGCCAGCAGCCAAGAAACCGGGACTGGGGCCAACGTCCTGACTTTC. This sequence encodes CASSQETGTGANVLTF.

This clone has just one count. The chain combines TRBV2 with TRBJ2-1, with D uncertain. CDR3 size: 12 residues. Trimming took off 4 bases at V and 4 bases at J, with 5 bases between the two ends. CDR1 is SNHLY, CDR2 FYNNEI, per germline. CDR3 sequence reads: CASSGGYNEQFF. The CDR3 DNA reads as TGTGCCAGCAGTGGAGGATACAATGAGCAGTTCTTC.

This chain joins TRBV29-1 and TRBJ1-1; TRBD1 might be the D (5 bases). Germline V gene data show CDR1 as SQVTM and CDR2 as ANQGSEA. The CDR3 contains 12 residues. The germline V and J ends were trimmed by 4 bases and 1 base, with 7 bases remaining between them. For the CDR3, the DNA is TGCAGCGTTGCCCAGGGGAACACTGAAGCTTTCTTT. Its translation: CSVAQGNTEAFF.

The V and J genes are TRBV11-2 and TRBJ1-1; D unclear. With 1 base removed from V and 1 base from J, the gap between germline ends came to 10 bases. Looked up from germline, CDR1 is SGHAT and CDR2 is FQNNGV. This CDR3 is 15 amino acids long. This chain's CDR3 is CASSLAAVRNTEAFF. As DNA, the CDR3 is TGTGCCAGCAGCTTAGCGGCAGTCAGGAACACTGAAGCTTTCTTT.

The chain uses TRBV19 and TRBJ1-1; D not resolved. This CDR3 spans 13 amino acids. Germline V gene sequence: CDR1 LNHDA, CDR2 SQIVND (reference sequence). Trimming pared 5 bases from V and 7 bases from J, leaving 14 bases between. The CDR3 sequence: CASSLTGGREAFF. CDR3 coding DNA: TGTGCCAGTAGTCTCACGGGCGGACGTGAAGCTTTCTTT.